These 9 T cell receptor beta chains originate from one sample sequenced in a study of cytomegalovirus exposure and HLA in healthy donors. PCR was performed using 60 Vbeta and 13 Jbeta primers. Measured with immunoSEQ multiplex PCR; TCRdb has only the in-frame clones, and not every one. The sample consists of 90,000 to 120,000 clones, around 80% of them appearing once. Sequenced: PBMCs. These receptors were obtained from a female donor in good health and CMV-seropositive.

V usage is TRBV19 and J usage is TRBJ2-5; tentatively, D is TRBD2 (5 bases). This CDR3 has 17 residues. V dropped 5 bases and J dropped 8 bases, with 27 bases sitting between them. The germline CDR1 and CDR2 sequences are LNHDA and SQIVND (reference sequence). For the CDR3, the DNA is TGTGCCAGTAGTCCAACAAGGACGGGAAGAATCTCGGGAACCCAGTACTTC. It yields the protein CASSPTRTGRISGTQYF.

The rearrangement joins TRBV27 to TRBJ2-2; 12 bases match TRBD1. The V segment lost 6 bases and the J segment 5 bases; nucleotides outside the gene matches: 7. CDR1 is MNHEY and CDR2 is SMNVEV in the germline V gene (reference sequence). The CDR3 consists of 16 residues. DNA of the CDR3: TGTGCCAGCAGGACCCGGGACAGGGGGCGAACCGGGGAGCTGTTTTTT. Translating it yields CASRTRDRGRTGELFF.

The gene calls are TRBV6-5 and TRBJ2-6; TRBD2 matches at 8 bases. Germline values: CDR1 MNHEY, CDR2 SVGAGI. This CDR3 is built from 15 residues. Trimming cost V 7 bases and J 4 bases; bases outside gene matches: 6. The CDR3 is CASTRGGRGANVLTF. In DNA, the CDR3 is TGTGCCAGCACCCGGGGGGGAAGGGGGGCCAACGTCCTGACTTTC.

The V gene is TRBV19, the J gene TRBJ2-5; TRBD2 matches at 10 bases. V trimming: 5 bases; J trimming: 2 bases; junction bases outside the gene matches: 5. The CDR3 has 15 amino acids. Germline V CDR1 and CDR2: LNHDA, SQIVND (reference sequence). The CDR3 sequence: CASSYELAGQETQYF. The CDR3 nucleotides are TGTGCCAGTAGTTATGAACTAGCGGGACAAGAGACCCAGTACTTC.

This clone was found a few times. The rearrangement uses TRBV5-1 and TRBJ1-4; no definite D call. The CDR3 sequence is 12 residues long. Germline assignment: CDR1 SGHRS and CDR2 YFSETQ. V was clipped by 0 bases and J by 7 bases, with 4 bases between them. The DNA for the CDR3 is TGCGCCAGCAGCTTGGACAGTGAAAAACTGTTTTTT. This encodes CASSLDSEKLFF. The full variable domain, rest sourced from reference TRBV5-1 and TRBJ1-4, is KAGVTQTPRYLIKTRGQQVTLSCSPISGHRSVSWYQQTPGQGLQFLFEYFSETQRNKGNFPGRFSGRQFSNSRSEMNVSTLELGDSALYLCASSLDSEKLFFGSGTQLSVL.

The chain uses TRBV9 and TRBJ2-7, with 10 nucleotides matching TRBD2. The CDR3 is 15 residues long. Germline assignment: CDR1 SGDLS and CDR2 YYNGEE. With V trimmed by 0 bases and J by 3 bases, 3 bases remained unmatched. The CDR3 spells CASSVASGGNYEQYF. The DNA of the CDR3 is TGTGCCAGCAGCGTAGCTAGCGGGGGCAACTACGAGCAGTACTTC.

This chain uses TRBV10-3 with TRBJ2-5; 8 nucleotides agree with TRBD1. The CDR3 has 16 amino acids. Per the germline V gene, CDR1 is ENHRY and CDR2 is SYGVKD. Trimming at V came to 3 bases and at J to 2 bases, leaving 8 bases not matched to a gene. The DNA of the CDR3 is TGTGCCATCAGTGATACCGGACAGGGACAACAAGAGACCCAGTACTTC. Translating gives CAISDTGQGQQETQYF.

The chain joins TRBV2 to TRBJ2-5; TRBD2 matches at 16 bases. CDR1 and CDR2 (germline): SNHLY, FYNNEI. The V gene end was trimmed by 7 bases and the J gene end by 5 bases; junction bases not matched to a gene: 10. The CDR3 is 17 amino acids. CDR3 DNA: TGTGCCAGCACCTTCGGGACTAGCGGGGGGGCCACGGAGACCCAGTACTTC. Translated, it gives CASTFGTSGGATETQYF.

By sample share, this clone is medium-sized. The chain couples TRBV6-5 to TRBJ2-1; TRBD2 matches 10 bases. CDR1 and CDR2 from the germline V gene are MNHEY and SVGAGI. The CDR3 runs 16 residues. V shed 2 bases and J 2 bases; nucleotides not matched to a gene: 3. In DNA, the CDR3 is TGTGCCAGCAGTTACACCACTAGCGGGGCCTACAATGAGCAGTTCTTC. The encoded protein is CASSYTTSGAYNEQFF.